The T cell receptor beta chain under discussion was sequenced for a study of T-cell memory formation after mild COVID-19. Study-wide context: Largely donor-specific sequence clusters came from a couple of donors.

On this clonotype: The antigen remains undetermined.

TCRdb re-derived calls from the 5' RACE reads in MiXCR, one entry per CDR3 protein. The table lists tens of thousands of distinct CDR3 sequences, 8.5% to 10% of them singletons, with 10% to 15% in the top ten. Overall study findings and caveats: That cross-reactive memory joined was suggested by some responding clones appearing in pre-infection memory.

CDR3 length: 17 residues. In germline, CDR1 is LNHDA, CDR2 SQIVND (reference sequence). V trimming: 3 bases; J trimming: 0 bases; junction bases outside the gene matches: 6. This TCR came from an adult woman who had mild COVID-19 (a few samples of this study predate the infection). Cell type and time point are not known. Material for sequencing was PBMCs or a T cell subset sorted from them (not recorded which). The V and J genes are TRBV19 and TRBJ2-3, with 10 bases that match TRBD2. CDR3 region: CASSMTLAGVSTDTQYF. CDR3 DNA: TGTGCCAGTAGTATGACGCTAGCGGGAGTTAGCACAGATACGCAGTATTTT.